A single sample is the source of the 11 T cell receptor beta chains below, sequenced in a study of blood T cell repertoires in COVID-19. The protocol was immunoSEQ multiplex PCR, while the TCRdb copy is restricted to in-frame clones and leaves out a portion. The sample lists over 250,000 clones; around nine tenths were seen once. Specimen: peripheral blood. The receptors come from a woman in her sixties or seventies with COVID-19, enrolled during active disease.

J is TRBJ1-2 and V is TRBV18; the match to TRBD1 covers 10 bases. Losses at the gene ends were 3 bases for V and 6 bases for J; bases not matched to a gene: 4. The CDR3 contains 14 residues. Germline-derived CDR1 and CDR2 are KGHSH and LQKENI. The CDR3 DNA follows: TGTGCCAGCTCACCGCGACAGGGGGCTGATGGCTACACCTTC. Its protein is CASSPRQGADGYTF.

This sequence joins TRBV7-2 and TRBJ2-1, with D uncertain. The CDR3 length is 14 residues. Germline lookup yields CDR1 SGHTA and CDR2 FQGNSA. V shed 1 base and J shed 1 base, with 5 bases lying between them. CDR3 DNA sequence: TGTGCCAGCAGCTTAGTCGGGTCCTACAATGAGCAGTTCTTC. Its protein product is CASSLVGSYNEQFF.

The chain has TRBV7-3 and TRBJ2-1; D gene uncertain. Trimming took 3 bases from V and 4 from J, leaving 7 bases between them. Germline V gives CDR1 SGHTA, CDR2 FQGTGA. This CDR3 contains 13 residues. As DNA, the CDR3 is TGTGCCAGCAGCTTTGACACTTACAATGAGCAGTTCTTC. Translation gives CASSFDTYNEQFF. Full variable domain (rest looked up from reference TRBV7-3 and TRBJ2-1): GAGVSQTPSNKVTEKGKYVELRCDPISGHTALYWYRQSLGQGPEFLIYFQGTGAADDSGLPNDRFFAVRPEGSVSTLKIQRTERGDSAVYLCASSFDTYNEQFFGPGTRLTVL.

The genes are TRBV15 and TRBJ1-2, with D unresolved. Trimming removed 3 bases from V and 7 bases from J, with 12 bases in between. Looked up from germline, CDR1 is LNHNV and CDR2 is YYDKDF (reference sequence). The CDR3 is 13 residues long. The CDR3 DNA follows: TGTGCCACCAGCAGCGAGAGATCGCGTGGCTACACCTTC. Translation gives CATSSERSRGYTF.

The chain has TRBV11-2 and TRBJ2-3, with a tentative D call TRBD2 (6 bases). This CDR3 contains 15 residues. Germline CDR1 SGHAT, CDR2 FQNNGV. V shed 1 base and J shed 2 bases, with 10 bases lying between them. In DNA, the CDR3 is TGTGCCAGCAGCTTAGTTAGCGGAATCACAGATACGCAGTATTTT. Encoded protein: CASSLVSGITDTQYF.

This clone was detected only a few times. The rearrangement uses TRBV11-3 and TRBJ1-1; D possibly corresponds to TRBD1 (5 bases). Germline CDR1 reads SGHNT; CDR2 reads YENEEA. The ends were cut back, 0 bases at V and 6 bases at J, with 5 bases in the middle. The length of the CDR3 is 12 residues. The CDR3 DNA reads as TGTGCCAGCAGCTTAGAAGGGGCTGAAGCTTTCTTT. It is translated as CASSLEGAEAFF. The whole variable domain, filled in from reference TRBV11-3 and TRBJ1-1, reads EAGVVQSPRYKIIEKKQPVAFWCNPISGHNTLYWYLQNLGQGPELLIRYENEEAVDDSQLPKDRFSAERLKGVDSTLKIQPAELGDSAVYLCASSLEGAEAFFGQGTRLTVV.

The chain couples TRBV5-6 to TRBJ1-6; 7 nucleotides line up with TRBD1. This CDR3 is 14 amino acids long. V dropped 2 bases and J dropped 5; count of bases not matched to a gene: 1. Germline V gene data show CDR1 as SGHDT and CDR2 as YYEEEE. Here the CDR3 reads CASSLGQDNSPLHF. In DNA form, the CDR3 reads TGTGCCAGCAGCTTAGGACAGGATAATTCACCCCTCCACTTT.

On this clone: Additional DNA sequences in this sample encode the identical CDR3. The rearrangement uses TRBV18 and TRBJ1-6; D call uncertain. The CDR3 contains 13 residues. V was clipped by 3 bases and J by 5 bases, with 5 bases between them. Germline-derived CDR1 and CDR2 are KGHSH and LQKENI. The CDR3 loop reads CASSPSDNSPLHF. CDR3 nucleotides: TGTGCCAGCTCACCGTCCGATAATTCACCCCTCCACTTT.

The V and J genes are TRBV18 and TRBJ1-5; D remains ambiguous. CDR3 length: 14 residues. V lost 2 bases, J lost 4 bases, and 9 bases lay in between. Germline CDR1 reads KGHSH; CDR2 reads LQKENI. The CDR3 here is CASSPGSENQPQHF. CDR3 nucleotides: TGTGCCAGCTCACCAGGGAGTGAGAATCAGCCCCAGCATTTT.

The chain recombines TRBV7-2 with TRBJ1-2; D ambiguous. CDR1 is SGHTA and CDR2 is FQGNSA in the germline V gene. CDR3 length equals 16 residues. V shed 0 bases and J shed 4 bases, with 15 bases lying between them. CDR3 bases: TGTGCCAGCAGCTTAGCGCGGGCAACCGGGAGCTATGGCTACACCTTC. This sequence encodes CASSLARATGSYGYTF.

This chain connects TRBV4-3 to TRBJ2-3; D may be TRBD2 (5 bases). Germline CDR1 reads LGHNA; CDR2 reads YSLEER. Trimming pared 0 bases from V and 2 bases from J, leaving 9 bases between. The CDR3 is 15 residues long. CDR3 sequence reads: CASSQDSGNTDTQYF. As DNA, the CDR3 is TGCGCCAGCAGCCAAGATTCCGGGAACACAGATACGCAGTATTTT.